What follows is one T cell receptor (beta chain) and its context. The sample is drawn from a study of blood T cell repertoires in COVID-19. This CDR3 has 13 residues. Germline assignment: CDR1 MNHEY and CDR2 SMNVEV (reference sequence). The germline V and J ends were trimmed by 2 bases and 5 bases, with 10 bases remaining between them. Libraries were prepared by immunoSEQ multiplex PCR; TCRdb keeps only in-frame clonotypes and omits some of them. The repertoire holds about 220,000 clones, with 84% as singletons. Source material: PBMCs or T cells enriched from blood (not recorded which). The chain links TRBV27 to TRBJ2-7, with D possibly matching TRBD1 (6 bases). The TCR originated in a woman in her thirties or forties who had recovered from COVID-19. The CDR3 reads CASSLTGFNEQYF. The CDR3 DNA sequence: TGTGCCAGCAGTTTAACAGGGTTCAACGAGCAGTACTTC.